These 8 T cell receptor beta chains came from one sample sequenced in a study of cytomegalovirus exposure and HLA in healthy donors. Both 60 Vbeta primers and 13 Jbeta primers went into the PCR. Profiled with immunoSEQ multiplex PCR; TCRdb holds only in-frame clones, not every one. The sample lists about 130,000 clones, 84% occurring once. Sample: PBMCs. The receptor source for this set is a woman younger than 30 in good health and CMV-seropositive.

This rearrangement joins TRBV6-4 to TRBJ2-3; the match to TRBD2 covers 7 bases. J lost 2 bases, V lost 3 bases, and 2 bases had no gene match. The CDR3 spans 14 residues. From germline, CDR1 is MRHNA and CDR2 SNTAGT. The DNA of the CDR3 is TGTGCCAGCAGTGATGGACTAGTCACAGATACGCAGTATTTT. This sequence encodes CASSDGLVTDTQYF.

For this clone: Germline is not matched at one junction end, which may reflect a read error. This chain links TRBV7-7 with TRBJ2-1; 8 positions match TRBD1. Germline lookup yields CDR1 SSHAT and CDR2 FNYEAQ (reference sequence). The CDR3 has 14 amino acids. CDR3 sequence: CASSPRTGHDEQFF. CDR3 nucleotides: TGTGCTAGCAGCCCAAGGACAGGGCACGATGAGCAGTTCTTC.

The rearrangement links TRBV7-7 to TRBJ2-1, with TRBD2 matching over 8 bases. The CDR3 runs to 14 residues. Per germline, CDR1 SSHAT and CDR2 FNYEAQ (reference sequence). After removal of 5 bases from V and 5 bases from J, the junction contained 5 bases not matched to a gene. The CDR3 sequence: CASSQRGPDNEQFF. The CDR3 DNA follows: TGTGCCAGCAGCCAGCGGGGGCCCGACAATGAGCAGTTCTTC.

The J gene is TRBJ2-2, the V gene TRBV7-2; no clear D. Germline V gene data show CDR1 as SGHTA and CDR2 as FQGNSA. The CDR3 loop spans 14 amino acids. Trimming stripped 7 bases from V and 1 base from J, with 10 bases between. The CDR3 bases are TGTGCCAGCATGTTAAGAGGGAACACCGGGGAGCTGTTTTTT. Its translation is CASMLRGNTGELFF.

This chain connects TRBV7-3 to TRBJ2-3, with 7 nucleotides matching TRBD2. The CDR3 is 17 amino acids. With V trimmed by 0 bases and J by 2 bases, 8 bases remained unmatched. The V gene's germline CDR1 is SGHTA and CDR2 FQGTGA. The CDR3 region is CASSLTTSGAFTDTQYF. The DNA for the CDR3 is TGTGCCAGCAGCTTAACTACCAGCGGGGCTTTCACAGATACGCAGTATTTT.

This chain uses TRBV18 with TRBJ2-7, with D uncertain. CDR3 size: 13 residues. The germline V gene has CDR1 KGHSH and CDR2 LQKENI. Trimming shortened V by 2 bases and J by 3 bases, and 8 bases separated the two germline ends. The CDR3 loop reads CASSPGQSYEQYF. As DNA, the CDR3 is TGTGCCAGCTCACCAGGGCAGAGCTACGAGCAGTACTTC.

The chain recombines TRBV7-3 with TRBJ2-1; 11 bases align to TRBD2. Trimming cost V 0 bases and J 6 bases; bases outside gene matches: 4. The CDR3 loop spans 16 amino acids. Germline V gene lookup returns CDR1 SGHTA and CDR2 FQGTGA. The CDR3 sequence is CASSLTPLAGVNEQFF. For the CDR3, the DNA is TGTGCCAGCAGCTTAACGCCACTAGCGGGGGTCAATGAGCAGTTCTTC.

Remarks on this clone: At the DNA level, this CDR3 is encoded by other sequences in the same sample as well. The rearrangement joins TRBV9 to TRBJ2-1, with 7 bases lining up with TRBD2. Losses at the gene ends were 2 bases for V and 0 bases for J; bases not matched to a gene: 2. The CDR3 is 15 amino acids. Germline V gene sequence: CDR1 SGDLS, CDR2 YYNGEE. CDR3 bases: TGTGCCAGCAGCGTTGGCGGGGGCTCCTACAATGAGCAGTTCTTC. Translated: CASSVGGGSYNEQFF.